This TCR beta chain was identified in a study of T cell responses to AZD1222 COVID-19 vaccine (TCRdb year 2021). Background for the entire study: AZD1222 recipients given second doses at about 4 weeks or at about 12 weeks were pooled, since spike-specific TCR depth and breadth were not found to differ between the two schedules. TCR sequencing was performed for 230 to 250 trial participants, of whom about 200 were given two doses of AZD1222 and around 25 were given two doses of MenACWY control vaccine. Trial participants were enrolled into age subgroups of 18-55, 56-69 and 70-plus years, which contained roughly 150, 30 and 60 TCR-sequenced participants, respectively.

The CDR3 regions of human TCRbeta chains were analyzed by immunosequencing. Per the original workflow: Repertoire TCRs were checked for matches against a reference library of SARS-CoV-2-specific TCRs that had been generated using the MIRA antigen-specificity platform. Breadth meant the fraction of unique TCRs that were SARS-CoV-2-associated, whereas depth meant the fraction of total T cells that were SARS-CoV-2-associated. Using the MIRA data, each spike-specific TCR was mapped to the spike region that the TCR reacts to and placed in a CD4 or CD8 class. Log10-transformed breadth and depth values were compared by one-way ANOVA with Sidak's multiple comparisons tests. Imported from immuneACCESS, the table was reduced by TCRdb to in-frame sequences with V and J called. These copies leave out some clones; in studies compared against another copy, an unresolved V gene accounts for under half, and the cause of the remainder is not known. V and J calls and clone size come straight from that table; D and trimming were deduced from the DNA. The sample table contains roughly 120,000 clones; only one count was recorded for about 85% of them. The ten largest account for roughly 6.2% of the sample.

There are 18 amino acids in the CDR3, from cysteine to phenylalanine inclusive. Only the CDR3 portion is preserved as DNA: 54 bases, with reading frame beginning at the first base. Cut back by 4 bases and 7 bases, the V and J ends lie 29 bases apart. The germline V gene specifies SGHRS as CDR1 and YFSETQ as CDR2. Read against the paper, the sample's time point label means: baseline before first vaccination. Samples from vaccinated people were obtained from the UK trials COV001 and COV002, which included a single-blind randomized controlled phase 2/3 trial of AZD1222 (ChAdOx1 nCoV-19) in healthy adults. Trial participant PBMC samples were collected at day 0 and day 28 after the second dose for TCRbeta chain sequencing. As regards this clone: This clone's antigen is unknown. No base qualities exist here, and no much larger clone lies one base off it.

What the study reported, not specific to this receptor: The vaccine-associated CD4 TCRs covered the entire spike protein, and the dominant responses fell in regions 160-218 and 743-854. Participants were mostly white British, with more females than males. The authors suggested clonal diversity may have been underestimated. Conclusions about previously exposed vaccinees were limited because only a handful of AZD1222 recipients were SARS-CoV-2 seropositive at baseline. In the small 56-69-year group, the increase in depth fell short of significance, most likely because of low power. Spike-specific TCR breadth and depth rose significantly after two AZD1222 doses compared with day 0 and with MenACWY recipients. Nearly half of unique spike-specific TCRs reportedly recognized epitopes outside regions mutated in the B.1.351 and B.1.1.7 variants. Because no day 14 peak-response samples were available, the repertoires could be characterized only after the peak T cell response.

The sequence links TRBV5-1 to TRBJ1-2; the best D guess is TRBD1, with 6 bases matching. The TCR sequence derives from an adult in good health. Source: peripheral blood, taken on day 0 of AZD1222 vaccination. The CDR3: CASSRDLATERRGFGYTF. The sequence in DNA is TGCGCCAGCAGCCGAGATCTTGCGACCGAGAGAAGGGGGTTTGGCTACACCTTC.